This passage covers 26 T cell receptor beta chains from one sample sequenced in a study of T cell repertoires in cytomegalovirus infection. TCRdb re-derived calls from the reads in MiXCR, one entry per CDR3 protein. Seen here are around 280,000 distinct CDR3 sequences, 12% to 15% observed once, and the top ten hold 8.5% to 9%. The sample comprised PBMCs. These TCRs come from a human donor in good health (CMV status not recorded). Some clones in this sample may be carry-over from other donors' samples.

This clonotype was counted a few times. CDR3 amino acids: CASSRGGGNSPLHF. Here the CDR3 DNA reads TGTGCCAGCAGCCGAGGCGGGGGGAATTCACCCCTCCACTTT. V gene TRBV12-3 or TRBV12-4 combines with J gene TRBJ1-6; a possible D gene is TRBD1 (5 bases). The CDR3 has 14 amino acids. The V gene lost 6 bases and the J gene lost 7 bases, with 13 bases spanning the gap.

V gene TRBV2 combines with J gene TRBJ2-2; no clear D gene. V was clipped by 3 bases and J by 5 bases, with 13 bases between them. This CDR3 region has 15 residues. The germline gives CDR1 SNHLY, CDR2 FYNNEI. The CDR3, as DNA: TGTGCCAGCAGTGAGCGGCAGGTGGGGACCGGGGAGCTGTTTTTT. This translates into CASSERQVGTGELFF. Using reference TRBV2 and TRBJ2-2 for the parts outside the CDR3, the full variable domain is EPEVTQTPSHQVTQMGQEVILRCVPISNHLYFYWYRQILGQKVEFLVSFYNNEISEKSEIFDDQFSVERPDGSNFTLKIRSTKLEDSAMYFCASSERQVGTGELFFGEGSRLTVL.

This clonotype was counted between two and nine times. One end of the junction varies from germline; a read error may be responsible. CDR3 coding DNA: TGTGCCAGCAGGGAAGGACAGGGAAATACTTCACCCCTCCACTTT. This gives the protein CASREGQGNTSPLHF. This chain connects TRBV2 to TRBJ1-6; 8 nucleotides align to TRBD1. Germline CDR1 is SNHLY and CDR2 is FYNNEI. The CDR3 has 15 amino acids.

This chain connects TRBV29-1 to TRBJ2-2; D tentatively fits TRBD1 or TRBD2 (5 bases each). Trimming removed 5 bases from V and 0 bases from J, with 13 bases in between. Germline-derived CDR1 and CDR2 are SQVTM and ANQGSEA. The CDR3 length is 15 residues. DNA for the CDR3: TGCAGCGTTAGGGATGGGGGTGCGAACACCGGGGAGCTGTTTTTT. Its translation is CSVRDGGANTGELFF.

This clonotype showed up many times. CDR3 sequence reads: CASSTTRDRTYEQYF. In nucleotides, the CDR3 is TGTGCCAGCAGCACCACCCGGGACAGGACCTACGAGCAGTACTTC. This chain links TRBV7-2 with TRBJ2-7; 8 bases agree with TRBD1. The CDR3 extends over 15 amino acids. Germline V gene data show CDR1 as SGHTA and CDR2 as FQGNSA. Trimming cost V 5 bases and J 2 bases; bases outside gene matches: 8.

The CDR3 loop reads CASSLLAGTKETQYF. The CDR3 coding sequence is TGTGCCAGCAGTTTACTAGCGGGAACTAAAGAGACCCAGTACTTC. The chain employs TRBV28 and TRBJ2-5; 9 nucleotides line up with TRBD2. The ends lost 2 bases at V and 3 bases at J; junction bases unmatched: 4. CDR1 MDHEN and CDR2 SYDVKM come from the germline V gene. The CDR3 has 15 residues.

This clonotype was found many times. CDR3 bases: TGCAGTGCTAGGGGGTCTCCTTCGAACACCGGGGAGCTGTTTTTT. Translation: CSARGSPSNTGELFF. V is TRBV20-1 and J is TRBJ2-2; D remains unclear. CDR1 and CDR2 (germline): DFQATT, SNEGSKA (reference sequence). The CDR3 spans 15 residues. Deletions cut 3 bases from V and 0 bases from J, with 11 bases between.

This clonotype occurred a few times. The genes are TRBV29-1 and TRBJ2-7; 8 bases are a match to TRBD1. V lost 4 bases, J lost 5 bases, and 10 bases stayed unmatched. Germline V gene sequence: CDR1 SQVTM, CDR2 ANQGSEA. The CDR3 runs to 14 residues. CDR3 sequence: CSVGVQGATNEQYF. DNA for the CDR3: TGCAGCGTTGGGGTGCAGGGGGCGACGAACGAGCAGTACTTC.

This clonotype was recorded many times. The chain recombines TRBV12-3 or TRBV12-4 with TRBJ2-7; 7 bases line up with TRBD1. The CDR3 sequence is 12 residues long. Trimming at V came to 7 bases and at J to 4 bases, leaving 4 bases not matched to a gene. This chain's CDR3 is CASTRQGYEQYF. CDR3 DNA: TGTGCCAGCACCAGACAGGGATACGAGCAGTACTTC.

This clonotype was seen ten or more times. The rearrangement joins TRBV7-2 to TRBJ1-2; tentatively, D is TRBD1 (5 bases). The V gene lost 1 base and the J gene lost 2 bases, with 14 bases spanning the gap. CDR1 is SGHTA and CDR2 is FQGNSA in the germline V gene. The CDR3 is 16 amino acids. CDR3 nucleotides: TGTGCCAGCAGCTTAGTTACCGAGCGGGGCAACTATGGCTACACCTTC. Amino acids: CASSLVTERGNYGYTF.

V is TRBV27 and J is TRBJ1-2, with TRBD1 matching 9 bases. The CDR3 contains 14 residues. Germline trimming cut 8 bases from V and 6 bases from J; bases unmatched to any gene: 10. CDR1 is MNHEY, CDR2 SMNVEV, per germline (reference sequence). The CDR3 DNA follows: TGTGCCAGCCGCGCCCGGGACAGGGCCCATGGCTACACCTTC. It translates to CASRARDRAHGYTF.

Points on this clonotype: A much larger clonotype is one base distant, so this may be a read error. The rearrangement uses TRBV14 and TRBJ2-1; no definite D call. There are 14 residues in the CDR3. The germline CDR1 and CDR2 sequences are SGHDN and FVKESK. Trimming removed 0 bases from V and 6 bases from J, with 9 bases in between. The CDR3 DNA reads as TGTGCCAGCAGCCAAGAGGGAAGGGTCAATGAGCAGTTCTTC. It yields the protein CASSQEGRVNEQFF.

This clonotype was seen repeatedly, ten times or more. The V gene is TRBV28, the J gene TRBJ1-5; D possibly corresponds to TRBD1 (5 bases). CDR1 and CDR2 (germline): MDHEN, SYDVKM. Trimming took off 5 bases at V and 7 bases at J, with 15 bases between the two ends. This CDR3 has 14 residues. The chain's CDR3 is CASSPLQGLQPQHF. The CDR3 DNA sequence: TGTGCCAGCAGTCCCCTCCAGGGACTACAGCCCCAGCATTTT.

This clonotype was counted ten times or more. The J gene is TRBJ2-1, the V gene TRBV6-4; 10 bases align to TRBD2. The germline gives CDR1 MRHNA, CDR2 SNTAGT. CDR3 size: 15 residues. Trimming at V came to 3 bases and at J to 9 bases, leaving 8 bases not matched to a gene. The CDR3 coding sequence is TGTGCCAGCAGTGAAAGCGGGGGGGCCTTCTTTGAGCAGTTCTTC. It specifies CASSESGGAFFEQFF.

This clonotype came up many times. The chain links TRBV7-8 to TRBJ2-4; the match to TRBD2 covers 12 bases. Looked up from germline, CDR1 is SGHVS and CDR2 is FQNEAQ. The CDR3 sequence is 18 residues long. Trimming took 6 bases from V and 2 from J; bases not matched to a gene: 11. The CDR3 region is CASSLRLAGGGSKNIQYF. As DNA, the CDR3 is TGTGCCAGCAGTCTGAGGCTAGCGGGAGGGGGGTCCAAAAACATTCAGTACTTC.

This chain links TRBV27 with TRBJ2-7; no clear D. Germline V gene data show CDR1 as MNHEY and CDR2 as SMNVEV (reference sequence). Trimming removed 3 bases from V and 6 bases from J, with 12 bases in between. The CDR3 length is 13 residues. This CDR3 is CASSLGSPSEQYF. As DNA, the CDR3 is TGTGCCAGCAGTTTGGGCAGTCCCTCCGAGCAGTACTTC.

This clonotype occurred many times. This rearrangement joins TRBV28 to TRBJ2-5; D possibly corresponds to TRBD1 (6 bases). Per germline, CDR1 MDHEN and CDR2 SYDVKM. The CDR3 is 11 residues long. V was shortened by 8 bases and J by 5 bases, with 9 bases between the two germline ends. CDR3 nucleotide sequence: TGTGCCAGCTTTAGGGGGGAGACCCAGTACTTC. It specifies CASFRGETQYF.

This clonotype has ten or more counts. V gene TRBV11-2 combines with J gene TRBJ1-2, with a possible D match to TRBD1 (6 bases). V shed 4 bases and J shed 6 bases, with 18 bases lying between them. The CDR3 totals 15 residues. Germline lookup yields CDR1 SGHAT and CDR2 FQNNGV. As DNA, the CDR3 is TGTGCCAGCAGCTCACGGACAGCTCTCCTAAATGGCTACACCTTC. Translating gives CASSSRTALLNGYTF.

The chain combines TRBV7-9 with TRBJ1-2; tentatively, D is TRBD1 (5 bases). The CDR3 runs 12 residues. Deletions cut 4 bases from V and 5 bases from J, with 8 bases between. Germline values: CDR1 SEHNR, CDR2 FQNEAQ (reference sequence). CDR3 sequence (DNA): TGTGCCAGCAGCTCGACAGAATATGGCTACACCTTC. This translates into CASSSTEYGYTF. The whole variable domain, filled in from reference TRBV7-9 and TRBJ1-2, reads DTGVSQNPRHKITKRGQNVTFRCDPISEHNRLYWYRQTLGQGPEFLTYFQNEAQLEKSRLLSDRFSAERPKGSFSTLEIQRTEQGDSAMYLCASSSTEYGYTFGSGTRLTVV.

The chain has TRBV2 and TRBJ1-1; D remains ambiguous. The CDR3 covers 10 residues. Per germline, CDR1 SNHLY and CDR2 FYNNEI. Trimming removed 6 bases from V and 11 bases from J, with 10 bases in between. The CDR3 here is CASSGRGAFF. Written as DNA, the CDR3 is TGTGCCAGCAGCGGACGCGGGGCTTTCTTT. Full variable domain (rest looked up from reference TRBV2 and TRBJ1-1): EPEVTQTPSHQVTQMGQEVILRCVPISNHLYFYWYRQILGQKVEFLVSFYNNEISEKSEIFDDQFSVERPDGSNFTLKIRSTKLEDSAMYFCASSGRGAFFGQGTRLTVV.

The chain joins TRBV6-2 or TRBV6-3 to TRBJ2-5; D is perhaps TRBD2 (5 bases). This CDR3 has 11 amino acids. Looked up from germline, CDR1 is MNHEY and CDR2 is SVGEGT. Trimming removed 6 bases at V and 8 bases at J, with 10 bases between. The CDR3 loop reads CASSRRGTQYF. CDR3 nucleotide sequence: TGTGCCAGCAGCCGACGGGGAACCCAGTACTTC.

The chain couples TRBV6-4 to TRBJ2-3, with 10 nucleotides matching TRBD2. Germline V gene sequence: CDR1 MRHNA, CDR2 SNTAGT. The CDR3 totals 16 residues. V trimming: 6 bases; J trimming: 0 bases; junction bases outside the gene matches: 6. CDR3 residues: CASRPLAGGSTDTQYF. CDR3 DNA sequence: TGTGCCAGCAGACCGTTAGCGGGAGGTAGCACAGATACGCAGTATTTT.

This clonotype was counted at least ten times. The CDR3 DNA sequence: TGTGCCAGCAGTTTCGAGGGGAATGGCTACACCTTC. This translates into CASSFEGNGYTF. The genes are TRBV12-3 or TRBV12-4 and TRBJ1-2; maybe TRBD1 (5 bases). V lost 3 bases and J lost 6, with 8 bases in between. This CDR3 has 12 amino acids.

Ten or more counts support this clonotype. This chain connects TRBV7-8 to TRBJ2-1; possibly TRBD2 for D (5 bases). CDR1 is SGHVS, CDR2 FQNEAQ, per germline. The CDR3 runs 15 residues. Between the trimmed V and J ends, which lost 2 bases and 5 bases, there was a span of 13 bases. CDR3 DNA sequence: TGTGCCAGCAGCTTATCTCTAGCAGTTAACAATGAGCAGTTCTTC. Residues: CASSLSLAVNNEQFF.

This clonotype showed up just a few times. The chain's CDR3 is CASNPTGPSPLHF. The DNA of the CDR3 is TGTGCCAGCAACCCGACAGGGCCCTCTCCCCTCCACTTT. The V call is TRBV25-1, the J call TRBJ1-6; 7 bases align to TRBD1. CDR3 size: 13 residues. V was clipped by 7 bases and J by 13 bases; unmatched bases: 10. The germline CDR1 and CDR2 sequences are MGHDK and SYGVNS.

The sample holds a few counts of this clonotype. The gene calls are TRBV28 and TRBJ2-3; maybe TRBD1 (5 bases). This CDR3 is built from 16 residues. CDR1 and CDR2 (germline): MDHEN, SYDVKM. Trimming cost V 5 bases and J 0 bases, with 15 bases left between them. DNA of the CDR3: TGTGCCAGCAGTCCGGCGACAGCCAGGAGCACAGATACGCAGTATTTT. It translates to CASSPATARSTDTQYF.